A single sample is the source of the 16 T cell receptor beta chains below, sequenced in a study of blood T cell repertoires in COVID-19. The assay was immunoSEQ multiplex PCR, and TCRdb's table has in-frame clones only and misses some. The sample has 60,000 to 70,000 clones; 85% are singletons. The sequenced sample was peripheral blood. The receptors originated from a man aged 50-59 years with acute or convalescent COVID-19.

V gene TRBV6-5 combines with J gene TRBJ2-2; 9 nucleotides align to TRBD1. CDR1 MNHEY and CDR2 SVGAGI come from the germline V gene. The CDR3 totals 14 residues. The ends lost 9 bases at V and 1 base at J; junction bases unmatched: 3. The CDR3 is CARPGQGNTGELFF. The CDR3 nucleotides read TGTGCCAGACCGGGACAGGGGAACACCGGGGAGCTGTTTTTT.

CDR3 region: CASSQGAAGELFF. CDR3 sequence (DNA): TGTGCCAGCAGCCAGGGGGCTGCCGGGGAGCTGTTTTTT. This chain links TRBV3-1 (or the pseudogene TRBV3-2) with TRBJ2-2, with D possibly TRBD1 on 6 matching bases. Germline values: CDR1 LGHDT, CDR2 YNNKEL (reference sequence). The CDR3 has 13 residues. The ends were cut back, 3 bases at V and 6 bases at J, with 8 bases in the middle.

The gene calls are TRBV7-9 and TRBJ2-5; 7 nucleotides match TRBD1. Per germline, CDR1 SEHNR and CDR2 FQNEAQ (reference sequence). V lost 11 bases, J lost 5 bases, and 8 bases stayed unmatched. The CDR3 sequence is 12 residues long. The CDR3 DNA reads TGTGCCGGACAACAGGGGTTTGAGACCCAGTACTTC. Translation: CAGQQGFETQYF.

The CDR3 here is CASSLGTGGWEQYV. CDR3 in DNA: TGTGCCAGCAGCTTAGGAACAGGGGGCTGGGAGCAGTACGTC. The rearrangement uses TRBV7-8 and TRBJ2-7; 9 nucleotides agree with TRBD1. J lost 7 bases, V lost 1 base, and 5 bases had no gene match. Germline V lookup: CDR1 SGHVS, CDR2 FQNEAQ. The CDR3 length is 14 residues.

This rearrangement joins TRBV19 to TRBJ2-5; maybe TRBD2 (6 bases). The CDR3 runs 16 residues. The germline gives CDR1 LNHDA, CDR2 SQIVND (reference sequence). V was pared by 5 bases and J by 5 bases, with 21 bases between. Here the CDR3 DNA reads TGTGCCAGTAGTCTTCAATTTGGGGGGAACCCGGAGACCCAGTACTTC. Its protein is CASSLQFGGNPETQYF.

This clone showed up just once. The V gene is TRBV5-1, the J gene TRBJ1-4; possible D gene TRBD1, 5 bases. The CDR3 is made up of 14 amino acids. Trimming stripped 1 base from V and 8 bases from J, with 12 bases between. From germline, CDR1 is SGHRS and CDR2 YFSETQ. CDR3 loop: CASSLWAGYEKLFF. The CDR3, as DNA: TGCGCCAGCAGCTTGTGGGCAGGGTACGAAAAACTGTTTTTT.

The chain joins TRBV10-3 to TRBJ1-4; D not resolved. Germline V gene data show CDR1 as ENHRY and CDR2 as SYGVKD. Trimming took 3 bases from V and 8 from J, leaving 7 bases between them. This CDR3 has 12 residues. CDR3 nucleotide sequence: TGTGCCATCAGTGACCGGGAAGAAAAACTGTTTTTT. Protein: CAISDREEKLFF.

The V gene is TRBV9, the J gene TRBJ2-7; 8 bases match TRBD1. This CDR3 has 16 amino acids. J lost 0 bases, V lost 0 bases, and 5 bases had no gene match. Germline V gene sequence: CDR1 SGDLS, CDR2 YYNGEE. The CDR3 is CASSVEDRETSYEQYV. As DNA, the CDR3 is TGTGCCAGCAGCGTAGAGGACAGGGAGACCTCCTACGAGCAGTACGTC.

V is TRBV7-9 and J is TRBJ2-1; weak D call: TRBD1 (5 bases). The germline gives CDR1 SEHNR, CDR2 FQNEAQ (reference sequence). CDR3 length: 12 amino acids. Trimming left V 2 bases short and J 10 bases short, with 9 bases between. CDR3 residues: CASSLQGGEQFF. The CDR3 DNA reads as TGTGCCAGCAGCTTACAGGGCGGCGAGCAGTTCTTC.

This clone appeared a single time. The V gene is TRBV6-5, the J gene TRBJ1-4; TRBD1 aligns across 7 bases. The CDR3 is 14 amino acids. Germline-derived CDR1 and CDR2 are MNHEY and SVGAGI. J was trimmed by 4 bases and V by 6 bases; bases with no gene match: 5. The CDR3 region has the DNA TGTGCCAGCAGCCTGGACAGGCTTAATGAAAAACTGTTTTTT. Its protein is CASSLDRLNEKLFF.

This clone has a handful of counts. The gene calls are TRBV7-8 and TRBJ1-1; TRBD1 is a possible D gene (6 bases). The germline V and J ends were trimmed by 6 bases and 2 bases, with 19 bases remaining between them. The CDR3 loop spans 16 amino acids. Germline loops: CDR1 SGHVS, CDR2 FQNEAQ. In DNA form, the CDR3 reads TGTGCCAGCAGTAGTACCGGGACACATATAAACACTGAAGCTTTCTTT. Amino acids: CASSSTGTHINTEAFF.

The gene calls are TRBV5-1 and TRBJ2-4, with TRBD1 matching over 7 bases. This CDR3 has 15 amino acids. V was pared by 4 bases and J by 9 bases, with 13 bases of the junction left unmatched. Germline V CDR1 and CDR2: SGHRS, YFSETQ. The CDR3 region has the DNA TGCGCCAGCAGCCTAGAAACAGGGGCCCACGGCATTCAGTACTTC. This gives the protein CASSLETGAHGIQYF.

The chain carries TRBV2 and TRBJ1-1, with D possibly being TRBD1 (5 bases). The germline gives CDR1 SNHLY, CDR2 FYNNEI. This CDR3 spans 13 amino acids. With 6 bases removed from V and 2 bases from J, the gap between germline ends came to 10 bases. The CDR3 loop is CASSGGANTEAFF. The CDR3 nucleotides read TGTGCCAGCAGCGGTGGGGCTAACACTGAAGCTTTCTTT.

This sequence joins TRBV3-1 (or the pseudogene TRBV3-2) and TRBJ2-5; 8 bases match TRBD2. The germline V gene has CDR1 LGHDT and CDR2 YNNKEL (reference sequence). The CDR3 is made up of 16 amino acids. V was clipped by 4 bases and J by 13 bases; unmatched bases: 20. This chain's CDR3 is CASSLTFGAGGSHRYF. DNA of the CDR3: TGTGCCAGCAGCCTTACATTCGGGGCGGGGGGATCACATAGGTACTTC.

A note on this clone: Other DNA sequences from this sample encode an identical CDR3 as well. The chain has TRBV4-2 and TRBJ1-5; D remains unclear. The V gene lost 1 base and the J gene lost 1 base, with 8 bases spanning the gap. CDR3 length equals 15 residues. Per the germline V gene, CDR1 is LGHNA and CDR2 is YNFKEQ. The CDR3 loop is CASSQGPESNQPQHF. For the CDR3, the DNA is TGTGCCAGCAGCCAAGGGCCAGAAAGCAATCAGCCCCAGCATTTT.

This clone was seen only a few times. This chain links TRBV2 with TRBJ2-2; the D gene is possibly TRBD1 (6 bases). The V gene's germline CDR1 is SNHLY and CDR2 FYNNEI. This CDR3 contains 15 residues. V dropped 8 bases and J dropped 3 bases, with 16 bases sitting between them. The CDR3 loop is CASADSILHTGELFF. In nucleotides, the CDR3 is TGTGCCAGCGCGGACAGCATCCTTCACACCGGGGAGCTGTTTTTT.